Listed here is a single TCR beta chain. The entry originates in a study of blood T cell repertoires in COVID-19. The method was immunoSEQ multiplex PCR; TCRdb's version includes in-frame clones alone and lacks a portion of them. The table has more than 200,000 clones, approximately 90% seen once. The TCR comes from a woman under 40 who had recovered from COVID-19. Sequencing used PBMCs or T cells enriched from blood (not recorded which).

CDR3 nucleotide sequence: TGTGCCAGCAGCCTCGCGACTAGCGGGAGAAATACGCAGTATTTT. It translates to CASSLATSGRNTQYF. This chain connects TRBV7-2 to TRBJ2-3, with TRBD2 matching 12 bases. Germline V gives CDR1 SGHTA, CDR2 FQGNSA. The CDR3 loop spans 15 amino acids. Unmatched junction bases numbered 7, after V lost 5 bases and J lost 7 bases. The complete variable domain, with remaining parts taken from reference TRBV7-2 and TRBJ2-3, reads GAGVSQSPSNKVTEKGKDVELRCDPISGHTALYWYRQSLGQGLEFLIYFQGNSAPDKSGLPSDRFSAERTGGSVSTLTIQRTQQEDSAVYLCASSLATSGRNTQYFGPGTRLTVL.